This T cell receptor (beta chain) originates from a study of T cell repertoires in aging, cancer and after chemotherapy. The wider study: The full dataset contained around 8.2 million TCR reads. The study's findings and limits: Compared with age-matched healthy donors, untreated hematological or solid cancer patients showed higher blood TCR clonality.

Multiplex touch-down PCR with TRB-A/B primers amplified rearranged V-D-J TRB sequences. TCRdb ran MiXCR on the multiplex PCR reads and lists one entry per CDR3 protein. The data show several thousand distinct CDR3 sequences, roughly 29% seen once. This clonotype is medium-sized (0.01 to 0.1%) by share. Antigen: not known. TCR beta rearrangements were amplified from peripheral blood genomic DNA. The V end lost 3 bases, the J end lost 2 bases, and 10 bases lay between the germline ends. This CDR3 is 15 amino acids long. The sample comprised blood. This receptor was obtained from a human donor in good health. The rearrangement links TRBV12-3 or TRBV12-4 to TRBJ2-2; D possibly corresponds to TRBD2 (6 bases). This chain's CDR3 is CASSFGSGNTGELFF. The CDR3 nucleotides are TGTGCCAGCAGTTTTGGTAGCGGAAACACCGGGGAGCTGTTTTTT.